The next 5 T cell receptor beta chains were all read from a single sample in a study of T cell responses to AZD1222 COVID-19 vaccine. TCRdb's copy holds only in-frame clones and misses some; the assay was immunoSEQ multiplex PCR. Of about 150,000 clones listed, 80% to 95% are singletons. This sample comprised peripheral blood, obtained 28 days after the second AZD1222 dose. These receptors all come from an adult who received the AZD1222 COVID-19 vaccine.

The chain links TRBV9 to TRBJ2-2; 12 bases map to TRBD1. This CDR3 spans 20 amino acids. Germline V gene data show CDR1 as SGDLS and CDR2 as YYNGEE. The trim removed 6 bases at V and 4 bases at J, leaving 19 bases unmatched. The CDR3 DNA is TGTGCCAGCACCTCCTACGAGGGGACAGGGGGCGATTCCGTCACCGGGGAGCTGTTTTTT. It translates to CASTSYEGTGGDSVTGELFF.

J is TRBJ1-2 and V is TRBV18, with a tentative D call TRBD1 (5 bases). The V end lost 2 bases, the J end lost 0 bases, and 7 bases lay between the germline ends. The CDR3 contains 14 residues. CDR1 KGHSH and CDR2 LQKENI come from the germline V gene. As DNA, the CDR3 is TGTGCCAGCTCACCAGTAGGGGCTAACTATGGCTACACCTTC. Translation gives CASSPVGANYGYTF.

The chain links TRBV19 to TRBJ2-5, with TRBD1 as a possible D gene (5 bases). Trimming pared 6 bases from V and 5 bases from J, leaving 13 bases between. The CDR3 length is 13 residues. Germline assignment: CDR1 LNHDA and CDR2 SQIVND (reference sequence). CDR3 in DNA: TGTGCCAGTAGCCCAGGGTTTGCGGAGACCCAGTACTTC. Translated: CASSPGFAETQYF.

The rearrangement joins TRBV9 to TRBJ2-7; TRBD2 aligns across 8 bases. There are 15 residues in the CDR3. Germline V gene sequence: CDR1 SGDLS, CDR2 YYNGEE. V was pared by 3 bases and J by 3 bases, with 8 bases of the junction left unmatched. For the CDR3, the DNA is TGTGCCAGCAGCGAATCCGGGACTAGTTACTACGAGCAGTACTTC. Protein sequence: CASSESGTSYYEQYF.

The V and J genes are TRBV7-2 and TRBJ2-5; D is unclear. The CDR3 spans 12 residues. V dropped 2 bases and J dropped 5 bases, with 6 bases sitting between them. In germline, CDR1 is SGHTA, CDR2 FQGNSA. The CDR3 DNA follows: TGTGCCAGCAGCTTACTGGCGGAGACCCAGTACTTC. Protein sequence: CASSLLAETQYF.